This T cell receptor (beta chain) was captured in a study of pediatric ulcerative colitis. Overall study results and limits: Clonal expansions reduced rectal repertoire diversity in acute severe colitis.

This CDR3 has 13 amino acids. Germline trimming cut 7 bases from V and 6 bases from J; bases unmatched to any gene: 8. The V gene's germline CDR1 is SNHLY and CDR2 FYNNEI. This clone has a handful of counts. Its antigen is not identified. Generated by immunoSEQ multiplex PCR, the TCRdb table keeps only in-frame clones and is missing some. This repertoire shows about 64,000 clones, roughly nine tenths found once; its top ten account for around 3.6%. The blood sample was taken during the colonoscopy visit. The clonotype originates from a boy aged 5-17 years with severe ulcerative colitis. The chain has TRBV2 and TRBJ1-2; TRBD1 matches at 7 bases. Sequencing used blood. CDR3 residues: CASTTGQGDGYTF. The CDR3 DNA reads as TGTGCCAGCACGACCGGGCAGGGGGATGGCTACACCTTC.